This TCR beta chain was found in a study of T cell changes during pregnancy in multiple sclerosis. Per the germline V gene, CDR1 is KGHSH and CDR2 is LQKENI. CDR3 length: 15 residues. V was pared by 4 bases and J by 6 bases, with 8 bases of the junction left unmatched. Sequencing used immunoSEQ multiplex PCR; TCRdb keeps in-frame clones, though not all of them. Of tens of thousands of clones in the sample, around 93% were seen once. V is TRBV18 and J is TRBJ2-3, with 9 bases matching TRBD2. The source was CD8+ T cells from peripheral blood mononuclear cells, collected in the second trimester of pregnancy. The sequence was obtained from a female donor with multiple sclerosis, enrolled in a pregnancy study. Here the CDR3 DNA reads TGTGCCAGCTCACGACCGGGACTAGCTTTCGATACGCAGTATTTT. Protein: CASSRPGLAFDTQYF. The full variable domain, in which reference TRBV18 and TRBJ2-3 provide the parts outside the CDR3, is NAGVMQNPRHLVRRRGQEARLRCSPMKGHSHVYWYRQLPEEGLKFMVYLQKENIIDESGMPKERFSAEFPKEGPSILRIQQVVRGDSAAYFCASSRPGLAFDTQYFGPGTRLTVL.